This T cell receptor beta chain was documented in a study of PD-L1 blockade in urothelial cancer. Study-wide context: Males with urothelial cancer arising in the bladder constituted about 90% of the roughly 30 patients.

The method was immunoSEQ multiplex PCR; TCRdb's version includes in-frame clones alone and lacks a portion of them. The sample holds 60,000 to 85,000 clones, approximately 86% seen once. Samples spanned pretreatment and treatment, with 1 to 8 time points per patient. Germline-derived CDR1 and CDR2 are MNHNS and SASEGT. CDR3 length equals 13 residues. V dropped 5 bases and J dropped 8; count of bases not matched to a gene: 6. The receptor's source is a woman in her 70s with urothelial cancer. The V call is TRBV6-1, the J call TRBJ1-5, with TRBD1 identical over 7 bases. The source was PBMCs, collected around atezolizumab (anti-PD-L1) treatment. CDR3 region: CASSRDRVEPQHF. CDR3 coding DNA: TGTGCCAGCAGTCGTGACAGGGTCGAGCCCCAGCATTTT.